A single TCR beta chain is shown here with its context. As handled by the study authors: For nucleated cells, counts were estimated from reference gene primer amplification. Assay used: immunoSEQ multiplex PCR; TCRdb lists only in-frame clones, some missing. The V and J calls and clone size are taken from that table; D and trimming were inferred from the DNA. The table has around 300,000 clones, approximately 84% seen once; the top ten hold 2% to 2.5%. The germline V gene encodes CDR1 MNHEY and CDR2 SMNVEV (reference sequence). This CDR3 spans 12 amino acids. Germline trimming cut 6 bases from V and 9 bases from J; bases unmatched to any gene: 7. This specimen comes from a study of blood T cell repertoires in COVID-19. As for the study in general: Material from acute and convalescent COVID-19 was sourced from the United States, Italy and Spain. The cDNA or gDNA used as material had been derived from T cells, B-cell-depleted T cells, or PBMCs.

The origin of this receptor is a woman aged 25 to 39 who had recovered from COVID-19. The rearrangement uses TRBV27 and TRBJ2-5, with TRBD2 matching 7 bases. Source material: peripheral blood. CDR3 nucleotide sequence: TGTGCCAGCAGCCTCGGTGGGGGGGCCCAGTACTTC. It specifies CASSLGGGAQYF.